This T cell receptor (beta chain) derives from a study of cytotoxic CD8 clonotypes in ibrutinib-treated CLL. The CDR3 is 15 amino acids. Per germline, CDR1 LGHNA and CDR2 YNFKEQ. V dropped 4 bases and J dropped 3 bases, with 15 bases sitting between them. Only in-frame clones appear in the TCRdb table, and some are missing; sequencing was by immunoSEQ multiplex PCR. The sample comprises some 310,000 clones, just under 80% of which are singletons, and approximately 7% rests with the top ten. The chain combines TRBV4-2 with TRBJ1-2; possibly TRBD1 for D (6 bases). The sample in question was PBMCs, obtained before ibrutinib treatment. The TCR comes from a human donor with chronic lymphocytic leukemia. This chain's CDR3 is CASSPLSQGDYGYTF. The CDR3 DNA sequence: TGTGCCAGCAGCCCACTTTCACAGGGTGACTATGGCTACACCTTC.